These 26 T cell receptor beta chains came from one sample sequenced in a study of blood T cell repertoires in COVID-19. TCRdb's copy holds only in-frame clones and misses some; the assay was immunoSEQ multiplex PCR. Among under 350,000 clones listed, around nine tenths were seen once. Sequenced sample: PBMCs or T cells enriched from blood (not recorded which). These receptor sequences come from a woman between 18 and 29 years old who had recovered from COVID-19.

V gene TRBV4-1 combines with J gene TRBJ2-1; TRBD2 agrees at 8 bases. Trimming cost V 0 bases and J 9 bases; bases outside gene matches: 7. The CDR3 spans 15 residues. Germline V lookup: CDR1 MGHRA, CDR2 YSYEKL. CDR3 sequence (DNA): TGCGCCAGCAGCCAAGAATCCGGGGGGGCTAGTGAGCAGTTCTTC. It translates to CASSQESGGASEQFF.

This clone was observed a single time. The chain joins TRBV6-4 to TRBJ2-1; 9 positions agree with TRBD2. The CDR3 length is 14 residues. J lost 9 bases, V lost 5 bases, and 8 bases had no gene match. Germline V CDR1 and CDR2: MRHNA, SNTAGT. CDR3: CASSLAGPHGEQFF. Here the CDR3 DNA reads TGTGCCAGCAGTCTAGCGGGACCGCACGGTGAGCAGTTCTTC.

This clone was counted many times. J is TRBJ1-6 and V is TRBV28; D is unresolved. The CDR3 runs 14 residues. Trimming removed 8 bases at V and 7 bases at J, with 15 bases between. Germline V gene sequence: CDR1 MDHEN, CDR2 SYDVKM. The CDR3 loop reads CASLTGSRNSPLHF. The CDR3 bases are TGTGCCAGCTTAACGGGAAGTCGGAATTCACCCCTCCACTTT.

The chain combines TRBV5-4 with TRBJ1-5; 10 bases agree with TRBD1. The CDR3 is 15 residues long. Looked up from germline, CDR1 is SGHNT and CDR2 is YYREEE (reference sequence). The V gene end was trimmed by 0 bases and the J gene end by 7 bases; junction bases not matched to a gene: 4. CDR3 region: CASSLETGGGQPQHF. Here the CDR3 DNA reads TGTGCCAGCAGCTTGGAGACAGGGGGCGGGCAGCCCCAGCATTTT.

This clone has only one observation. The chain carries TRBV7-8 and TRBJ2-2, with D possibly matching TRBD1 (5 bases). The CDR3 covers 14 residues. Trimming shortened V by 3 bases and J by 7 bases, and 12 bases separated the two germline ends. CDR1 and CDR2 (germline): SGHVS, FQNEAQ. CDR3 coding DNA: TGTGCCAGCAGCTTTCCAGGGTTGGGCGGGGAGCTGTTTTTT. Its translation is CASSFPGLGGELFF.

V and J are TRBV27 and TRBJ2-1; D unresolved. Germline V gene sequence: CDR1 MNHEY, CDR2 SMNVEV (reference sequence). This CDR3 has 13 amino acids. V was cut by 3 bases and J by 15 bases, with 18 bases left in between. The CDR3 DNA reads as TGTGCCAGCAGTTTCTCTCTCGCTCTGAGTCCGTTCTTC. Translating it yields CASSFSLALSPFF.

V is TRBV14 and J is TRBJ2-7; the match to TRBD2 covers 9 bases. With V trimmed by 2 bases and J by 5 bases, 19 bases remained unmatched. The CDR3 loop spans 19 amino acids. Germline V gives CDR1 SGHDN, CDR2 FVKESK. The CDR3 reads CASSQFTGHLAGSPHEQYF. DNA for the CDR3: TGTGCCAGCAGCCAATTCACGGGCCATCTAGCGGGATCTCCCCACGAGCAGTACTTC.

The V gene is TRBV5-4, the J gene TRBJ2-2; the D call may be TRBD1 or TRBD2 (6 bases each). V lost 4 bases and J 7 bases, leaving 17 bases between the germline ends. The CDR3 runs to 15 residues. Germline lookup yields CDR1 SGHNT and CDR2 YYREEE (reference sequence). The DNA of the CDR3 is TGTGCCAGCAGCGTGGGGGGCAATTGGGGCGGGGAGCTGTTTTTT. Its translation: CASSVGGNWGGELFF.

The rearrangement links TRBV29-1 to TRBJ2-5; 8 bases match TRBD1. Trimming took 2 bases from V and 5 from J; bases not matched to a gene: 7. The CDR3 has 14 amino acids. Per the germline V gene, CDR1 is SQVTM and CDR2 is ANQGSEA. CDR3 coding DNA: TGCAGCGTTGAATGGGGACAGGTAGCGGAGACCCAGTACTTC. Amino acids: CSVEWGQVAETQYF. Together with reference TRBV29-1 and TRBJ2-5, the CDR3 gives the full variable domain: SAVISQKPSRDICQRGTSLTIQCQVDSQVTMMFWYRQQPGQSLTLIATANQGSEATYESGFVIDKFPISRPNLTFSTLTVSNMSPEDSSIYLCSVEWGQVAETQYFGPGTRLLVL.

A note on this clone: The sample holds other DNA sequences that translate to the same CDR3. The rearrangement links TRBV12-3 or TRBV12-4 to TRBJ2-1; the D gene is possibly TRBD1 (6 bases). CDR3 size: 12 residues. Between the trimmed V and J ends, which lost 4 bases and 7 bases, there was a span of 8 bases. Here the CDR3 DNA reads TGTGCCAGCAGTTCCAGGGGTAATGAGCAGTTCTTC. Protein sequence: CASSSRGNEQFF.

The CDR3 here is CASSAFREGGSYEQYF. For the CDR3, the DNA is TGTGCCAGCAGCGCCTTCAGGGAGGGGGGCTCCTACGAGCAGTACTTC. The chain recombines TRBV7-2 with TRBJ2-7, with a tentative D call TRBD2 (7 bases). The CDR3 totals 16 residues. The germline gives CDR1 SGHTA, CDR2 FQGNSA. V dropped 5 bases and J dropped 0 bases, with 17 bases sitting between them.

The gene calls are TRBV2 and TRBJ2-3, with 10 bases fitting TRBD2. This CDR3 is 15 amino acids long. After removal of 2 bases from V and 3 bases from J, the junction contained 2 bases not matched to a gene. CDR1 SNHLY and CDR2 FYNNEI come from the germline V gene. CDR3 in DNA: TGTGCCAGCAGTGAACTAGCGGGAGATACAGATACGCAGTATTTT. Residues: CASSELAGDTDTQYF.

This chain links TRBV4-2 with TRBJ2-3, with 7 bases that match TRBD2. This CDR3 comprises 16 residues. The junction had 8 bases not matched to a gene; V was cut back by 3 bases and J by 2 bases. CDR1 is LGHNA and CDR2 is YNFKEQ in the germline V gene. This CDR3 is CASSHVGRAVTDTQYF. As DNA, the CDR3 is TGTGCCAGCAGCCACGTTGGGAGGGCCGTCACAGATACGCAGTATTTT.

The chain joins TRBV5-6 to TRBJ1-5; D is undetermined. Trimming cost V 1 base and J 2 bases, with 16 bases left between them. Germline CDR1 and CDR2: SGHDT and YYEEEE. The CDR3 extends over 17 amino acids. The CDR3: CASSLYLGDPGNQPQHF. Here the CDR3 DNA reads TGTGCCAGCAGCTTGTACCTCGGAGATCCGGGCAATCAGCCCCAGCATTTT.

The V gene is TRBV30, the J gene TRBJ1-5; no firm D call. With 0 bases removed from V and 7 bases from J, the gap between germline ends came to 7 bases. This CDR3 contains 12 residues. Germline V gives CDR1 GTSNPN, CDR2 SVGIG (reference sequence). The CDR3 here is CAWSVRRQPQHF. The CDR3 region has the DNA TGTGCCTGGAGTGTACGGAGACAGCCCCAGCATTTT.

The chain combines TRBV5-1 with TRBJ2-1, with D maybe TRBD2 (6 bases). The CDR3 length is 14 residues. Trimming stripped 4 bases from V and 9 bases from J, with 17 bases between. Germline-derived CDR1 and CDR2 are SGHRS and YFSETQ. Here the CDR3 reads CASSLTTTGAEQFF. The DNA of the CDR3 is TGCGCCAGCAGCCTCACCACAACGGGAGCTGAGCAGTTCTTC.

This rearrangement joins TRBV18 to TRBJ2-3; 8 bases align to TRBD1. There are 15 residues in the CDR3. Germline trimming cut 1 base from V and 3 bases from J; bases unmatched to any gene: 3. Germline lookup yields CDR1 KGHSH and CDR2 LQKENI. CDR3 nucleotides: TGTGCCAGCTCACCACTGGGACAGGTAACAGATACGCAGTATTTT. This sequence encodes CASSPLGQVTDTQYF.

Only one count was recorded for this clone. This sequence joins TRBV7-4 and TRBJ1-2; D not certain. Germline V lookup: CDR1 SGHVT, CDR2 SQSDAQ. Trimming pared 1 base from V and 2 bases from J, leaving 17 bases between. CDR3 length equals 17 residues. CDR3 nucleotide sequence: TGTGCCAGCAGCTTAGTAAGCGTGCGGATACACAACTATGGCTACACCTTC. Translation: CASSLVSVRIHNYGYTF.

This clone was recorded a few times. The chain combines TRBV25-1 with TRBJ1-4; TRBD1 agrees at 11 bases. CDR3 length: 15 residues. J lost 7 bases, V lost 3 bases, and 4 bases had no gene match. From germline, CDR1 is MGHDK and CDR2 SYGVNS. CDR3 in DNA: TGTGCCAGCAGTGACCCCGGGACAGGGGGTGAAAAACTGTTTTTT. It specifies CASSDPGTGGEKLFF. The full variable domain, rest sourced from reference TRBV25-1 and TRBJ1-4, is EADIYQTPRYLVIGTGKKITLECSQTMGHDKMYWYQQDPGMELHLIHYSYGVNSTEKGDLSSESTVSRIRTEHFPLTLESARPSHTSQYLCASSDPGTGGEKLFFGSGTQLSVL.

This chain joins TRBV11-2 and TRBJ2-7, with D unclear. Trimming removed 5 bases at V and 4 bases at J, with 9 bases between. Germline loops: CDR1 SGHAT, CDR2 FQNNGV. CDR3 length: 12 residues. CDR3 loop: CASSITSYEQYF. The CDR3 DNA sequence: TGTGCCAGCAGCATAACATCTTACGAGCAGTACTTC.

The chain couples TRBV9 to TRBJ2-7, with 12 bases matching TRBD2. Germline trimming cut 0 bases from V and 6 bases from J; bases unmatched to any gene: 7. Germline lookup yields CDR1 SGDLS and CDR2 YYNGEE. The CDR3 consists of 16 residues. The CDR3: CASSVGISSGGAEQYF. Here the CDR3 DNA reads TGTGCCAGCAGCGTAGGAATTTCTAGCGGGGGGGCCGAGCAGTACTTC.

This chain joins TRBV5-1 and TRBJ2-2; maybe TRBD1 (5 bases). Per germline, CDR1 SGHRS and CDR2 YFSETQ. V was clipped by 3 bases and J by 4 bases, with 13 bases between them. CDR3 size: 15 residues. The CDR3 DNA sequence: TGCGCCAGCAGCTGGGGCGGAGACGGCACCGGGGAGCTGTTTTTT. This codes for CASSWGGDGTGELFF.

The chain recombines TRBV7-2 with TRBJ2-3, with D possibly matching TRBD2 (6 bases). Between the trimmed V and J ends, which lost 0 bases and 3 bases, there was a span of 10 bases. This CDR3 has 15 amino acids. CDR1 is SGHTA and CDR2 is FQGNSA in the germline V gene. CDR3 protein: CASSLAGLRTDTQYF. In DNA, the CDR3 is TGTGCCAGCAGCTTAGCGGGACTTAGGACAGATACGCAGTATTTT.

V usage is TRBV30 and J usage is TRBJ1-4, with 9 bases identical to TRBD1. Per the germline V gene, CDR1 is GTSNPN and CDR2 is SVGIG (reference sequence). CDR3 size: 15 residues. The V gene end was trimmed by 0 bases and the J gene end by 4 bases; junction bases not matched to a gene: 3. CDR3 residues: CAWSVRGQGNEKLFF. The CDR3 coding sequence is TGTGCCTGGAGTGTAAGGGGACAGGGTAATGAAAAACTGTTTTTT.

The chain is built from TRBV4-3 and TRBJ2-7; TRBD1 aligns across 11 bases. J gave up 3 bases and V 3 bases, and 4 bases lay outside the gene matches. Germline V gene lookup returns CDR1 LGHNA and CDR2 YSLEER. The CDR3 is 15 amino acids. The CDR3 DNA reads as TGCGCCAGCAGCCAGCCGGGACAGGGGGTCTACGAGCAGTACTTC. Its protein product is CASSQPGQGVYEQYF.

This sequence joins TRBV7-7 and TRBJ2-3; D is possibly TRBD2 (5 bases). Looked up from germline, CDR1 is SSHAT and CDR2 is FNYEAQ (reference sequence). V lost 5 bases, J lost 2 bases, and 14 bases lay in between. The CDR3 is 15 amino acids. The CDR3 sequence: CASSEEEYPTDTQYF. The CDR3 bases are TGTGCCAGCAGCGAGGAGGAGTACCCCACAGATACGCAGTATTTT.